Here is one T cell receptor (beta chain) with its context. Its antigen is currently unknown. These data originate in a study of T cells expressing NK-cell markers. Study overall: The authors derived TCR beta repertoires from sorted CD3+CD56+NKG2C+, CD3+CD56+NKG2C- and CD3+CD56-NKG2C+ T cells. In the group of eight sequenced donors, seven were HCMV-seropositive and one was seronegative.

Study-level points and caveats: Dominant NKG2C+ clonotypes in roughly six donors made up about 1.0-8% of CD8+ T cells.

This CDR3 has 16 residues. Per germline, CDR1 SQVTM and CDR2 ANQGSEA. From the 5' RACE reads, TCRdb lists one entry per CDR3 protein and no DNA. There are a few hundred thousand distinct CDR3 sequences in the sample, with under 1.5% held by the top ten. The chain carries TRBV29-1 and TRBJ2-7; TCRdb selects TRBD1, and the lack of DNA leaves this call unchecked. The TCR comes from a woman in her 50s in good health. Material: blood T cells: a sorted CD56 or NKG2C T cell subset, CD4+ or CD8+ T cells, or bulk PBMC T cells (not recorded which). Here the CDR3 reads CSVEGKGRGIPYEQYF.